This T cell receptor (beta chain) was found in a study of OX40 agonist ivuxolimab in advanced cancers. Whole-study context: Ivuxolimab is a fully human IgG2 antibody that activates OX40 (CD134).

The protocol was immunoSEQ multiplex PCR, while the TCRdb copy is restricted to in-frame clones and leaves out a portion. The sample includes around 80,000 clones, approximately 87% of them seen just once. For this clone: What it binds is not known.

Germline V CDR1 and CDR2: SGHTA, FQGNSA. The CDR3 totals 17 residues. The J segment lost 6 bases and the V segment lost 8 bases, leaving 16 bases of the junction unmatched. It was autoimmune disease history or systemic immunosuppression that excluded patients. Study results and limitations: The study observed clonal expansion of CD4+ and CD8+ blood T cells by week 6 at 0.1 to 3.0 mg/kg.

The chain is built from TRBV7-2 and TRBJ2-1; 10 nucleotides match TRBD2. The material was CD4+ or CD8+ T cells sorted from blood, obtained in a trial of the OX40 agonist ivuxolimab. The source is an adult with an advanced solid tumor such as melanoma, head and neck, liver or kidney cancer. The CDR3 DNA follows: TGTGCCAGCTCCATGGGGAGTAGCGGGAGGCGGGGCAATGAGCAGTTCTTC. Protein product: CASSMGSSGRRGNEQFF.